The 19 T cell receptor beta chains reported below all come from one sample, sequenced in a study of tumor and adjacent non-tumor tissue in lung cancer. RNA was extracted from bulk tissue without any cell sorting. Distant lung tissue was collected more than 3 cm away from the tumor edge. The library came from three nested PCR rounds adapted from ARM-PCR protocols. TCRdb re-called the multiplex PCR reads with MiXCR, one entry per CDR3 protein. Of roughly 43,000 distinct CDR3 sequences detected, 60% appear once; the ten largest clones hold under 60%. Material for sequencing was distant non-tumor lung tissue. The receptors derive from a man aged 45-65 years with non-small cell lung cancer.

About this clonotype: One end of the junction varies from germline; a read error may be responsible. The rearrangement joins TRBV5-6 to TRBJ2-5, with D perhaps matching TRBD1 (6 bases). The CDR3 covers 15 residues. The germline CDR1 and CDR2 sequences are SGHDT and YYEEEE. CDR3 loop: CASSLVDRYQETRYF. The CDR3 coding sequence is TGTGCCAGCAGCTTGGTCGACAGGTACCAGGAGACCCGGTACTTC.

On this clonotype: This CDR3 is missing its conserved last phenylalanine or tryptophan, likely due to a read error. J is TRBJ2-3 and V is TRBV6-7; D gene ambiguous. Being an ORF, TRBV6-7 has a function that is uncertain. The CDR3 spans 13 residues. The CDR3 region has the DNA TGTACCACCGTGACGGGTGACATGAATACGCAGTATTCT. Translated, it gives CTTVTGDMNTQYS.

A few counts support this clonotype. The chain joins TRBV15 to TRBJ2-4; 9 positions match TRBD1. J gave up 10 bases and V 5 bases, and 6 bases lay outside the gene matches. This CDR3 contains 13 residues. Germline CDR1 reads LNHNV; CDR2 reads YYDKDF (reference sequence). The CDR3: CATSGTGSRIQYF. CDR3 in DNA: TGTGCCACCAGCGGGACAGGGTCGCGGATTCAGTACTTC.

On this clonotype itself: A much larger clone lies one base from this, so it may be a read error. V and J are TRBV13 and TRBJ2-1; TRBD2 matches 14 bases. The CDR3 totals 17 residues. The germline CDR1 and CDR2 sequences are PRHDT and FYEKMQ (reference sequence). The V gene end was trimmed by 3 bases and the J gene end by 8 bases; junction bases not matched to a gene: 9. The CDR3 region has the DNA TGTGCCAGCAGCTTGAGAACGACTAGCGGGGGGGCCTATGAGCAGTTCTTC. This translates into CASSLRTTSGGAYEQFF.

The rearrangement joins TRBV21-1 to TRBJ2-1; no check of the table's D call, TRBD2, against the DNA was made. TRBV21-1 corresponds to a pseudogene. The CDR3 runs 13 residues. Here the CDR3 reads CASVSGTYNEQFF. The CDR3 region has the DNA TGTGCCAGCGTTAGCGGGACTTACAATGAGCAGTTCTTC.

The chain links TRBV2 to TRBJ2-3, with D possibly matching TRBD1 (5 bases). CDR1 and CDR2 from the germline V gene are SNHLY and FYNNEI. V shed 10 bases and J shed 1 base, with 12 bases lying between them. The CDR3 is 13 residues long. CDR3 loop: CATSVQGTDTQYF. The CDR3 DNA reads as TGTGCCACCAGCGTACAGGGCACAGATACGCAGTATTTT.

Worth noting for this clonotype: Being one base from a much bigger clone, this may be a read error. The V call is TRBV4-1, the J call TRBJ1-1; D is undetermined. The CDR3 length is 15 residues. Germline V lookup: CDR1 MGHRA, CDR2 YSYEKL. In nucleotides, the CDR3 is TGCGCCAGCAGCCAAGATGGTAGAGTCGGGTCTGAAGCTCTCTTT. It translates to CASSQDGRVGSEALF.

On this clonotype itself: The junction departs from germline at one end; a sequencing error may be responsible. The chain combines TRBV6-7 with TRBJ1-1; D is unclear. TRBV6-7 is marked as an open reading frame, function uncertain. The CDR3 sequence is 15 residues long. The CDR3 region is CASSYSRDENSEAFF. The CDR3 bases are TGTGCTAGCAGTTACTCACGAGATGAGAACAGTGAAGCTTTCTTT.

Note on this clonotype: Relative to the germline gene, one junction end is altered; a read error may explain this. The V call is TRBV24-1, the J call TRBJ1-1; 7 nucleotides agree with TRBD1. The germline V gene encodes CDR1 KGHDR and CDR2 SFDVKD. This CDR3 contains 14 residues. CDR3 in amino acids: CTTTHRGGETEAFF. In DNA, the CDR3 is TGTACCACCACCCACAGGGGCGGGGAGACTGAAGCTTTCTTT.

Notes on this clonotype: The junction departs from germline at one end; a sequencing error may be responsible. The genes are TRBV6-5 and TRBJ2-1; the D gene is possibly TRBD1 (6 bases). Germline assignment: CDR1 MNHEY and CDR2 SVGAGI. The CDR3 spans 15 residues. CDR3 in amino acids: CGSQLGQGFYDEQFF. In DNA form, the CDR3 reads TGTGGCAGCCAACTAGGGCAGGGGTTCTACGATGAGCAGTTCTTC.

This clonotype was seen a single time. The junction differs from germline at one of its ends, possibly a read error. The chain uses TRBV6-5 and TRBJ1-6; 7 bases map to TRBD1. This CDR3 is built from 14 residues. Germline lookup yields CDR1 MNHEY and CDR2 SVGAGI. The CDR3 coding sequence is TGTGTCAGCAGCACACAGGGGAATAATTCACCCCTTCACTTT. This codes for CVSSTQGNNSPLHF.

On this clonotype itself: An end of the junction does not agree with germline; a read error may underlie this. The chain joins TRBV5-6 to TRBJ2-4; D tentatively fits TRBD1 or TRBD2 (5 bases each). This CDR3 is built from 14 residues. Germline V gene sequence: CDR1 SGHDT, CDR2 YYEEEE. For the CDR3, the DNA is TGTGCCAGCAGCTTGTGGGGGACCAAAAACACTCAGTACTTC. Encoded protein: CASSLWGTKNTQYF.

Concerning this clonotype: Likely a read error: the CDR3 ends without its conserved phenylalanine or tryptophan. The rearrangement uses TRBV6-5 and TRBJ2-2; D might be TRBD2 (6 bases). Trimming removed 6 bases at V and 9 bases at J, with 26 bases between. The germline V gene encodes CDR1 MNHEY and CDR2 SVGAGI. CDR3 size: 17 residues. For the CDR3, the DNA is TGTGCCAGCAGCCTCCTCCTTCCGCCCTGGGAGGCCCGGGAGCTGTTTTCT. It specifies CASSLLLPPWEARELFS.

The chain uses TRBV11-1 and TRBJ2-5; D call uncertain. The CDR3 has 12 amino acids. Trimming left V 2 bases short and J 5 bases short, with 6 bases between. Germline-derived CDR1 and CDR2 are SGHAT and FQDESV (reference sequence). The CDR3 region has the DNA TGTGCCAGCAGCTTATTAAAGGAGACCCAGTACTTC. Encoded protein: CASSLLKETQYF.

Worth noting for this clonotype: The missing conserved phenylalanine or tryptophan at the end of this CDR3 makes a read error likely. This rearrangement joins TRBV30 to TRBJ1-6; D uncertain. Germline CDR1 is GTSNPN and CDR2 is SVGIG (reference sequence). CDR3 length: 16 amino acids. V was cut by 4 bases and J by 0 bases, with 13 bases left in between. In DNA, the CDR3 is TGTGCCTGGAATGTACGGGATGGCTCCTATAATTCACCCCTCCACTCT. This sequence encodes CAWNVRDGSYNSPLHS.

A note on this clonotype: Possible read error: a much larger clone is one base away. The genes are TRBV20-1 and TRBJ2-7; D might be TRBD1 (5 bases). Germline loops: CDR1 DFQATT, CDR2 SNEGSKA (reference sequence). CDR3 size: 12 residues. The CDR3 sequence: CSARAQGYVQYF. The CDR3, as DNA: TGCAGTGCTAGAGCCCAGGGCTACGTGCAGTACTTC.

V is TRBV4-2 and J is TRBJ2-1; TRBD2 aligns across 9 bases. Germline-derived CDR1 and CDR2 are LGHNA and YNFKEQ. This CDR3 is 19 amino acids long. V shed 0 bases, J shed 4 bases, and the junction held 13 bases outside the gene matches. CDR3: CASSQEGGSGRARYNEQFF. CDR3 DNA sequence: TGTGCCAGCAGCCAAGAAGGAGGTAGCGGGAGAGCCCGATACAATGAGCAGTTCTTC.

Worth noting for this clonotype: The junction does not match germline at one end; this may be a read error. The chain is built from TRBV11-3 and TRBJ2-2; a weak D match, TRBD1 (6 bases). This CDR3 contains 14 residues. In germline, CDR1 is SGHNT, CDR2 YENEEA. CDR3 in DNA: TGTGCCGAGCACACAGGGTTGGACACCGGGGAGCTATTTTTT. Residues: CAEHTGLDTGELFF.

This clonotype was found many times. The V call is TRBV7-8, the J call TRBJ2-1, with 8 nucleotides matching TRBD2. After removal of 7 bases from V and 7 bases from J, the junction contained 12 bases not matched to a gene. The V gene's germline CDR1 is SGHVS and CDR2 FQNEAQ. The CDR3 extends over 15 amino acids. In DNA, the CDR3 is TGTGCCAGCACCCAGATGGGACTAGGCGTAAATGAGCAGTTCTTC. This translates into CASTQMGLGVNEQFF.